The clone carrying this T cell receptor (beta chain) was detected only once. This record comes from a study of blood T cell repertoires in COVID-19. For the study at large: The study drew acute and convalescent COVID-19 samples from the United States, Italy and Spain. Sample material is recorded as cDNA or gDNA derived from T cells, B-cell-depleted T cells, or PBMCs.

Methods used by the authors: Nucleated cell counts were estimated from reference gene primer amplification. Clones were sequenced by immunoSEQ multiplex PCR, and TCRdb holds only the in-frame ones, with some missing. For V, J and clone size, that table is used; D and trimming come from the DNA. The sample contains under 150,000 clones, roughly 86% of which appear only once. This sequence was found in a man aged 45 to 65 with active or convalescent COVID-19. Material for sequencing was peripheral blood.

The chain's CDR3 is CASSDRRDRGHNEQFF. CDR3 DNA sequence: TGTGCCAGCAGTGATCGTCGGGACAGGGGACACAATGAGCAGTTCTTC. The V gene is TRBV2, the J gene TRBJ2-1; TRBD1 aligns across 10 bases. The CDR3 has 16 residues. The trim removed 3 bases at V and 5 bases at J, leaving 7 bases unmatched. Germline assignment: CDR1 SNHLY and CDR2 FYNNEI.